Presented here are 8 T cell receptor beta chains from one specimen sequenced in a study of blood T cell repertoires in COVID-19. The repertoire was sequenced with immunoSEQ multiplex PCR; TCRdb's copy has only in-frame clones and lacks some. Of roughly 350,000 clones listed, around 87% were seen once; the top ten hold about 10%. Specimen: peripheral blood. These receptors originate from a woman aged 25 to 45 with COVID-19, enrolled during active disease.

V usage is TRBV9 and J usage is TRBJ1-2, with TRBD1 identical over 11 bases. Germline V gives CDR1 SGDLS, CDR2 YYNGEE. Trimming cost V 0 bases and J 4 bases; bases outside gene matches: 2. CDR3 size: 15 residues. CDR3 sequence: CASSVGTGGGYGYTF. The CDR3 coding sequence is TGTGCCAGCAGCGTAGGGACAGGGGGCGGCTATGGCTACACCTTC.

V usage is TRBV28 and J usage is TRBJ2-5; a weak D match, TRBD2 (6 bases). V was pared by 5 bases and J by 7 bases, with 11 bases between. CDR1 and CDR2 (germline): MDHEN, SYDVKM. CDR3 length: 12 amino acids. CDR3 in DNA: TGTGCCAGCAGTCTCGGGGGAGGGACCCAGTACTTC. Residues: CASSLGGGTQYF.

The rearrangement joins TRBV19 to TRBJ2-2, with D possibly TRBD1 on 6 matching bases. This CDR3 comprises 16 residues. The V end lost 3 bases, the J end lost 5 bases, and 16 bases lay between the germline ends. Germline V gives CDR1 LNHDA, CDR2 SQIVND (reference sequence). The CDR3: CASSMDQGIRTGELFF. The CDR3 DNA reads TGTGCCAGTAGTATGGATCAGGGGATCAGGACCGGGGAGCTGTTTTTT. The variable domain in full, with the rest retrieved from reference TRBV19 and TRBJ2-2, is DGGITQSPKYLFRKEGQNVTLSCEQNLNHDAMYWYRQDPGQGLRLIYYSQIVNDFQKGDIAEGYSVSREKKESFPLTVTSAQKNPTAFYLCASSMDQGIRTGELFFGEGSRLTVL.

This chain connects TRBV7-2 to TRBJ1-6; a weak D match, TRBD1 (6 bases). The CDR3 spans 15 residues. Germline V gives CDR1 SGHTA, CDR2 FQGNSA. V dropped 1 base and J dropped 10 bases, with 14 bases sitting between them. The CDR3 is CASSLGPRGESPLHF. CDR3 nucleotides: TGTGCCAGCAGCTTAGGTCCCAGGGGAGAGTCACCCCTCCACTTT.

A word on this clone: This sample also contains other DNA sequences that code for the same CDR3. The V gene is TRBV27, the J gene TRBJ2-7, with 7 bases matching TRBD1. Germline CDR1 reads MNHEY; CDR2 reads SMNVEV (reference sequence). The V gene end was trimmed by 4 bases and the J gene end by 1 base; junction bases not matched to a gene: 1. The CDR3 length is 13 residues. The chain's CDR3 is CASSWGQSYEQYF. CDR3 nucleotide sequence: TGTGCCAGCAGTTGGGGACAGTCCTACGAGCAGTACTTC.

The chain uses TRBV6-6 and TRBJ2-7, with 12 nucleotides matching TRBD2. Germline CDR1 MNHNY, CDR2 SVGAGI (reference sequence). Germline trimming cut 6 bases from V and 6 bases from J; bases unmatched to any gene: 9. The CDR3 consists of 15 residues. CDR3 region: CASSLGLAGPGEQYF. The CDR3, as DNA: TGTGCCAGCAGCTTAGGACTAGCGGGACCGGGCGAGCAGTACTTC.

The chain has TRBV5-1 and TRBJ2-3; 7 bases line up with TRBD1. The V segment lost 8 bases and the J segment 2 bases; nucleotides outside the gene matches: 5. Germline V gene data show CDR1 as SGHRS and CDR2 as YFSETQ. The CDR3 covers 13 residues. This chain's CDR3 is CASGDRVTDTQYF. The CDR3 DNA is TGCGCCAGTGGGGACAGAGTCACAGATACGCAGTATTTT.

V and J are TRBV10-3 and TRBJ2-1, with TRBD2 matching over 10 bases. CDR1 is ENHRY, CDR2 SYGVKD, per germline. The CDR3 has 17 amino acids. The V gene end was trimmed by 7 bases and the J gene end by 8 bases; junction bases not matched to a gene: 17. The CDR3 spells CAIKVGKREGLGDEQFF. The CDR3 DNA is TGTGCCATCAAGGTGGGCAAGCGGGAGGGCCTTGGCGATGAGCAGTTCTTC.